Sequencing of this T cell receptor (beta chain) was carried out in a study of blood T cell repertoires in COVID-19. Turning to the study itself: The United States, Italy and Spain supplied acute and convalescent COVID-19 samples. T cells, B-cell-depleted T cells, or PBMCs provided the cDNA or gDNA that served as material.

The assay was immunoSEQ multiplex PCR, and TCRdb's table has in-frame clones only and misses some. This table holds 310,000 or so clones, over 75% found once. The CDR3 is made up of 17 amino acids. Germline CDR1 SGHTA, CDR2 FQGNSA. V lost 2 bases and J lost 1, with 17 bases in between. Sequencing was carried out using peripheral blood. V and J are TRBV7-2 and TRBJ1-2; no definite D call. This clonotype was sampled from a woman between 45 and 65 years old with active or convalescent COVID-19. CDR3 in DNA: TGTGCCAGCAGCTTACGGTACAGCTCACCTAATAACTATGGCTACACCTTC. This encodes CASSLRYSSPNNYGYTF.